The entry below gives a single T cell receptor beta chain sequence along with its context. In germline, CDR1 is SGHDT, CDR2 YYEEEE. CDR3 length: 15 residues. V lost 0 bases and J lost 8; bases outside the gene matches: 7. These data come from a study of cytomegalovirus exposure and HLA in healthy donors. The PCR ran on 60 Vbeta and 13 Jbeta primers. The repertoire was sequenced with immunoSEQ multiplex PCR; TCRdb's copy has only in-frame clones and lacks some. The sample has 150,000 or so clones; approximately 72% are singletons. The TCR comes from a human donor in good health. V and J are TRBV5-6 and TRBJ2-1; 8 bases align to TRBD2. The sequencing sample was made of PBMCs. CDR3 amino acids: CASSLVPGGPDEQFF. The CDR3 DNA is TGTGCCAGCAGCTTGGTCCCGGGGGGGCCGGATGAGCAGTTCTTC.